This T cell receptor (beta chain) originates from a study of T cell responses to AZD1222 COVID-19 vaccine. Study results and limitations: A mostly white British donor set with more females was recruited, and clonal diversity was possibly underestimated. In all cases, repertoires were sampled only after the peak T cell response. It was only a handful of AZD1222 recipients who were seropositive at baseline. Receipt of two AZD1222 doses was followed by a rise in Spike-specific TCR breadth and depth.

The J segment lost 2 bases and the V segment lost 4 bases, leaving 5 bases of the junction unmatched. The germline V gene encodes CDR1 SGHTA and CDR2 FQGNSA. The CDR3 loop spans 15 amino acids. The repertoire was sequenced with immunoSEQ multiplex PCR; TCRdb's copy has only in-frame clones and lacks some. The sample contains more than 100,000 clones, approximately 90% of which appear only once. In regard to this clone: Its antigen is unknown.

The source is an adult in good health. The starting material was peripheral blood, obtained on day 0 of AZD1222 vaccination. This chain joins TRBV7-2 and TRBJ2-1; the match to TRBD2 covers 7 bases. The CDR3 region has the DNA TGTGCCAGCAGCTCCGGGGGAGGGGCCTACAATGAGCAGTTCTTC. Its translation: CASSSGGGAYNEQFF.